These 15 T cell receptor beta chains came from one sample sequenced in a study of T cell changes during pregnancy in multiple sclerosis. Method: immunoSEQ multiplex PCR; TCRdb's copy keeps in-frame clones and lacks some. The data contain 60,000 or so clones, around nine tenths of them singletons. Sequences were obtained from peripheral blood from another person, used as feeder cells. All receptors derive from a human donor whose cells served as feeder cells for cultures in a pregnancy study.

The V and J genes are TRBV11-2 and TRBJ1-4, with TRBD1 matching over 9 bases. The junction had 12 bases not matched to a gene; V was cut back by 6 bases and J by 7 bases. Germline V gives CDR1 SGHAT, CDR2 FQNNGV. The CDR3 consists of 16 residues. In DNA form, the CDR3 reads TGTGCCAGCAGAGGCAACAGGGGGCGTCTAGGTGAAAAACTGTTTTTT. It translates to CASRGNRGRLGEKLFF.

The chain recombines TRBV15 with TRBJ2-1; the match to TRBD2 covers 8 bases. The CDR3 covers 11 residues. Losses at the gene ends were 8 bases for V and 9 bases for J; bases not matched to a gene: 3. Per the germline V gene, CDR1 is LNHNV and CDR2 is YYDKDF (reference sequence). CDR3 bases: TGTGCCACCCAGCGGGGGATTGAGCAGTTCTTC. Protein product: CATQRGIEQFF.

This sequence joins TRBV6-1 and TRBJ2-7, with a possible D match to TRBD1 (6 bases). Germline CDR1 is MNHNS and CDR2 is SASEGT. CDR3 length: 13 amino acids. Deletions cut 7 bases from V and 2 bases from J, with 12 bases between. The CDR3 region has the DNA TGTGCCAGCAATAGACAGGAAGCCTACGAGCAGTACTTC. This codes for CASNRQEAYEQYF.

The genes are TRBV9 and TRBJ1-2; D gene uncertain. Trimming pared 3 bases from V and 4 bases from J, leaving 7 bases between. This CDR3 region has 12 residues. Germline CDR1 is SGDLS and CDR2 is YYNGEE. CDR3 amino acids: CASSAPFYGYTF. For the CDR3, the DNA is TGTGCCAGCAGCGCCCCTTTCTATGGCTACACCTTC. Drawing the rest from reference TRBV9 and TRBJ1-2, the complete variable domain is DSGVTQTPKHLITATGQRVTLRCSPRSGDLSVYWYQQSLDQGLQFLIQYYNGEERAKGNILERFSAQQFPDLHSELNLSSLELGDSALYFCASSAPFYGYTFGSGTRLTVV.

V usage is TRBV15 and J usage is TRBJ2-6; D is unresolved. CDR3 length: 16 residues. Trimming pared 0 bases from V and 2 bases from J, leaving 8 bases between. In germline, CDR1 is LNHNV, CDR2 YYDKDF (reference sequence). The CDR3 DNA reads TGTGCCACCAGCAGAGATCGAGGCGCTGGGGCCAACGTCCTGACTTTC. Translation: CATSRDRGAGANVLTF.

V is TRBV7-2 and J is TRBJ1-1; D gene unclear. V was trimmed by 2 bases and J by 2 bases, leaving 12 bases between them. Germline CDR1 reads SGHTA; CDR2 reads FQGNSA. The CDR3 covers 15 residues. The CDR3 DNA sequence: TGTGCCAGCAGCTTACAAAGCGGCGGTAACACTGAAGCTTTCTTT. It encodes CASSLQSGGNTEAFF.

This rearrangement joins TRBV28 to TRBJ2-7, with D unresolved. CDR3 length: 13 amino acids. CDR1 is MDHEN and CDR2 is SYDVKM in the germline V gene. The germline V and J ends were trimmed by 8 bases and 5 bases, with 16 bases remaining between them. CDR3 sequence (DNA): TGTGCCAGCTCCGTCGGGTCAAGGGACGAGCAGTACTTC. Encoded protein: CASSVGSRDEQYF.

The CDR3 spells CAWRQGLPTGYTF. CDR3 DNA: TGTGCCTGGAGACAGGGCCTCCCAACGGGCTACACCTTC. V gene TRBV30 combines with J gene TRBJ1-2; D is perhaps TRBD1 (6 bases). Germline lookup yields CDR1 GTSNPN and CDR2 SVGIG (reference sequence). V lost 3 bases and J lost 8, with 16 bases in between. The CDR3 covers 13 residues.

The CDR3 is CASSFPESPGELFF. CDR3 nucleotide sequence: TGTGCCAGCAGCTTCCCCGAGAGTCCCGGGGAGCTGTTTTTT. J is TRBJ2-2 and V is TRBV7-3; the D is unclear. Germline assignment: CDR1 SGHTA and CDR2 FQGTGA. The CDR3 sequence is 14 residues long. V dropped 3 bases and J dropped 6 bases, with 11 bases sitting between them.

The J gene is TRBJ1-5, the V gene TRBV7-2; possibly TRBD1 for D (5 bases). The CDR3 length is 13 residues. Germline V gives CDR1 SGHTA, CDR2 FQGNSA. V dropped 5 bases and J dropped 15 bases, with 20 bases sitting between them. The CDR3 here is CASSPQGLGPSHF. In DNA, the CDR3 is TGTGCCAGCAGCCCCCAAGGGTTGGGGCCTTCGCATTTT.

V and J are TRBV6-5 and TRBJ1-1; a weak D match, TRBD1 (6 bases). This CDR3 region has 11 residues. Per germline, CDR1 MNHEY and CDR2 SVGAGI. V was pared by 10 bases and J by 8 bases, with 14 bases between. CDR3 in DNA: TGTGCCATCTCATCAACAGGGGAAGCTTTCTTT. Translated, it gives CAISSTGEAFF.

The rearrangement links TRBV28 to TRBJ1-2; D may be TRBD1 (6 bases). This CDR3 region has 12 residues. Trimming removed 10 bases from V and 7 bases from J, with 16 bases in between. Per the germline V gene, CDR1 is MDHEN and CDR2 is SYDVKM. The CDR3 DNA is TGTGCCATCACCCGAGGGGGAAGTGGCTACACCTTC. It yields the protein CAITRGGSGYTF.

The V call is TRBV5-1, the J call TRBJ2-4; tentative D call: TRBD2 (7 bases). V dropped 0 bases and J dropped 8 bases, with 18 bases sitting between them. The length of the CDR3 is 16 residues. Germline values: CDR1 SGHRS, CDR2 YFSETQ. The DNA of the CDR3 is TGCGCCAGCAGCTTGGTAGCAGGGAGGGGGACGGACATTCAGTACTTC. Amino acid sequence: CASSLVAGRGTDIQYF.

CDR3 DNA: TGCAGCCAGGGGGGAGGTGCCACAGATACGCAGTATTTT. Amino acid sequence: CSQGGGATDTQYF. The chain carries TRBV29-1 and TRBJ2-3, with D tentatively TRBD1 (7 bases). Trimming removed 8 bases from V and 2 bases from J, with 14 bases in between. The CDR3 consists of 13 residues. Germline V gene data show CDR1 as SQVTM and CDR2 as ANQGSEA.

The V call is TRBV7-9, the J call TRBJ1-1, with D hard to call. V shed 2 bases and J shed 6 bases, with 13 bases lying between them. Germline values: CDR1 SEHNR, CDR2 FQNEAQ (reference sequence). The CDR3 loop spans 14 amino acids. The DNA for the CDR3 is TGTGCCAGCAGCTTATCCTACGCGGGCTCTGAAGCTTTCTTT. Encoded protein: CASSLSYAGSEAFF.